This entry describes one TCR beta chain. The sample is drawn from a study of blood T cell repertoires in COVID-19. Background on the study: Acute and convalescent COVID-19 samples came from the United States, Italy and Spain. PBMCs, B-cell-depleted T cells, or T cells were the source of the cDNA or gDNA that made up the material.

This CDR3 contains 13 residues. V was clipped by 2 bases and J by 8 bases, with 10 bases between them. The germline gives CDR1 LGHNA, CDR2 YSLEER. TCRdb's copy holds only in-frame clones and misses some; the assay was immunoSEQ multiplex PCR. The data hold roughly 380,000 clones, with roughly 90% observed a single time. The sequenced sample was peripheral blood. The V call is TRBV4-3, the J call TRBJ2-1; D may be TRBD1 (6 bases). The receptor was derived from a woman between 35 and 50 years old with COVID-19, enrolled during active disease. CDR3 protein: CASSQTRGDEQFF. DNA of the CDR3: TGCGCCAGCAGCCAAACCAGGGGTGATGAGCAGTTCTTC.